The sequence of this T cell receptor beta chain was determined in a study of Ad26.COV2.S vaccination and SARS-CoV-2 variants. V was shortened by 3 bases and J by 4 bases, with 11 bases between the two germline ends. In germline, CDR1 is MNHEY, CDR2 SMNVEV (reference sequence). This CDR3 region has 14 residues. Only in-frame clones appear in the TCRdb table, and some are missing; sequencing was by immunoSEQ multiplex PCR. The sample carries about 280,000 clones, 80% to 90% recorded once. Broader study findings: Greater spike-specific TCR breadth was seen in vaccine recipients than in placebo recipients. Similar non-spike TCR breadth was seen in vaccine and placebo recipients. Reports say spike-specific CD8+ and CD4+ T cell responses covered substantial breadth after vaccination. TCR breadth and depth estimates may have understated total T cell responses.

As for this clone: The antigen remains unidentified.

Treatment in this sample: over 15 received Ad26.COV2.S at low or high dose, single or two shots; several received placebo; per-sample allocation not given. Collection of the samples took place on day 63 after the first injection of vaccine or placebo. The rearrangement links TRBV27 to TRBJ2-3; D not certain. The receptor comes from a person aged 18-60 years who received the Ad26.COV2.S COVID-19 vaccine or a placebo. The sequencing used peripheral blood, collected in a trial of Ad26.COV2.S vaccine versus placebo. DNA for the CDR3: TGTGCCAGCAGTTTTTCCGTTAAGCCAGATACGCAGTATTTT. Residues: CASSFSVKPDTQYF.